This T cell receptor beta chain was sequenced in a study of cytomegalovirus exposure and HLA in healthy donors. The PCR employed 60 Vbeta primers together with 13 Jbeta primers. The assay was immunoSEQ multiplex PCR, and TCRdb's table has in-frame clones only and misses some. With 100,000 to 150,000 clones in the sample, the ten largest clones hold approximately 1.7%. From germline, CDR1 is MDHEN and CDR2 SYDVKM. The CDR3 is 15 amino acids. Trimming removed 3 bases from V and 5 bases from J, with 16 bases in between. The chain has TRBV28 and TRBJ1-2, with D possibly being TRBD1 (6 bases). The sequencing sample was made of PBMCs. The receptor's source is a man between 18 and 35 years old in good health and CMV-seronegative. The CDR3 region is CASSLSAGVEYGYTF. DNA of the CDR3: TGTGCCAGCAGTTTGTCGGCAGGGGTAGAGTATGGCTACACCTTC.